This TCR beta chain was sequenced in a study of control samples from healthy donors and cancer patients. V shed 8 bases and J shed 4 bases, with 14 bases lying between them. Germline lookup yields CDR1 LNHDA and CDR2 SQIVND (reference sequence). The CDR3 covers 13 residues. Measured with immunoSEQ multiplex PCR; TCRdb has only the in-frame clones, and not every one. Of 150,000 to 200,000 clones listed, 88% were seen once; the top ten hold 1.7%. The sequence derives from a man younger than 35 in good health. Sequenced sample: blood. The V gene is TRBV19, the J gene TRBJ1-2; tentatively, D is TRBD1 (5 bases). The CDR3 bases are TGTGCCAGTCAGGGCATTACACCCTATGGCTACACCTTC. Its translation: CASQGITPYGYTF.